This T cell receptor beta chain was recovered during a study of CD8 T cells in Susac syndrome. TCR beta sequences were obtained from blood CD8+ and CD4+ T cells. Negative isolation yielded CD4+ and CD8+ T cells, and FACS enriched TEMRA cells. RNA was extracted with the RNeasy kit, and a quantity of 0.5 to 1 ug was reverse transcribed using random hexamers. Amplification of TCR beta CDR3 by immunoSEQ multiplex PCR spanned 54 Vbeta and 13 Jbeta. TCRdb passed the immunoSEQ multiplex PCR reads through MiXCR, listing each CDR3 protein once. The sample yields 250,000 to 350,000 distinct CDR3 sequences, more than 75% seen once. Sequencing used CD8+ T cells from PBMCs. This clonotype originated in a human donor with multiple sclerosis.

The chain's CDR3 is CASSEAEQPEQYF. In nucleotides, the CDR3 is TGTGCCAGCAGTGAAGCCGAACAGCCTGAGCAGTACTTC. The rearrangement links TRBV2 to TRBJ2-7; the D is unclear. CDR3 size: 13 residues. V lost 0 bases and J 7 bases, leaving 10 bases between the germline ends. CDR1 is SNHLY and CDR2 is FYNNEI in the germline V gene.